Listed here are 2 T cell receptor beta chains from one sample, sequenced in a study of spatial heterogeneity in lung cancer. Time point specified: sample taken at primary tumor resection. Unsorted samples of tumor, nontumor lung or frozen PBMC had their whole RNA sequenced. TCRdb passed the 5' RACE reads through MiXCR, listing each CDR3 protein once. The sample lists about 5,000 distinct CDR3 sequences, approximately 20% occurring once. The source was normal lung tissue next to the tumor, collected at surgery. These receptors all come from a male donor with early-stage non-small cell lung cancer.

By share, this clonotype ranks as medium-sized. This beta chain is an off-target read within a library intended for alpha chains, so its frequency means little. The chain uses TRBV28 and TRBJ1-1; D is ambiguous. V lost 6 bases and J 2 bases, leaving 16 bases between the germline ends. Germline V lookup: CDR1 MDHEN, CDR2 SYDVKM. This CDR3 is 15 amino acids long. The CDR3 DNA reads as TGTGCCAGCAGCCCCCCAATCGACTACAACACTGAAGCTTTCTTT. Its protein product is CASSPPIDYNTEAFF.

This clonotype has a count of ten or more. Because this beta chain is a stray read in a library intended to capture alpha chains, its abundance should not be given much weight. V and J are TRBV20-1 and TRBJ2-7; 7 bases line up with TRBD2. With 3 bases clipped from V and 7 bases from J, the junction kept 12 bases outside the gene matches. In germline, CDR1 is DFQATT, CDR2 SNEGSKA (reference sequence). This CDR3 region has 14 residues. CDR3 bases: TGCAGTGCTAGGGGTCGCAGGCTAGCGGATGAGCAGTACTTC. This codes for CSARGRRLADEQYF.